This is a list of T cell receptor beta chains from one sample in a study of T cell responses to AZD1222 COVID-19 vaccine. Profiled with immunoSEQ multiplex PCR; TCRdb holds only in-frame clones, not every one. Of under 150,000 clones in the sample, roughly 87% are singletons; the top ten hold around 2.5%. Sequencing was performed on peripheral blood, taken 28 days after the second AZD1222 dose. These receptor sequences come from an adult who received the AZD1222 COVID-19 vaccine. Each CDR3 is given with its conserved first and last residue. The D gene is left open where the match is weak. The listing skips clone size in some rows; elsewhere it reads once, few, many or a size class.

clone size: .; J gene: TRBJ2-2; V gene: TRBV18; D gene: .; CDR3 protein: CASSPRLRGLDTGELFF; CDR3 DNA: TGTGCCAGCTCACCGAGGCTTCGGGGCCTTGACACCGGGGAGCTGTTTTTT
clone size: .; J gene: TRBJ2-7; V gene: TRBV7-8; D gene: .; CDR3 protein: CASSRHGYEQYF; CDR3 DNA: TGTGCCAGCAGCCGCCACGGCTACGAGCAGTACTTC
clone size: .; J gene: TRBJ1-5; V gene: TRBV6-6; D gene: TRBD1; CDR3 protein: CASSRLSTRGRRNQPQHF; CDR3 DNA: TGTGCCAGCAGCCGACTTTCTACTAGGGGGCGGAGGAATCAGCCCCAGCATTTT
clone size: few; J gene: TRBJ1-1; V gene: TRBV5-4; D gene: TRBD1; CDR3 protein: CASSLARGQGPEAFF; CDR3 DNA: TGTGCCAGCAGCTTGGCCCGTGGACAGGGGCCTGAAGCTTTCTTT
clone size: few; J gene: TRBJ2-7; V gene: TRBV28; D gene: .; CDR3 protein: CASNLDGGRYYEQYF; CDR3 DNA: TGTGCCAGCAATCTTGACGGGGGTAGATACTACGAGCAGTACTTC
clone size: .; J gene: TRBJ2-5; V gene: TRBV5-6; D gene: .; CDR3 protein: CASSLVSTQETQYF; CDR3 DNA: TGTGCCAGCAGCTTGGTATCCACCCAAGAGACCCAGTACTTC
clone size: few; J gene: TRBJ1-5; V gene: TRBV27; D gene: .; CDR3 protein: CASSLVLGINQPQHF; CDR3 DNA: TGTGCCAGCAGTTTAGTTTTAGGTATCAATCAGCCCCAGCATTTT
clone size: .; J gene: TRBJ2-6; V gene: TRBV27; D gene: .; CDR3 protein: CASSFGFSGANVLTF; CDR3 DNA: TGTGCCAGCAGTTTTGGTTTCTCTGGGGCCAACGTCCTGACTTTC
clone size: .; J gene: TRBJ2-2; V gene: TRBV4-1; D gene: .; CDR3 protein: CASSLGNTGELFF; CDR3 DNA: TGCGCCAGCAGCCTGGGGAACACCGGGGAGCTGTTTTTT
clone size: .; J gene: TRBJ1-1; V gene: TRBV4-3; D gene: TRBD1; CDR3 protein: CASSHDTGVGRDTEAFF; CDR3 DNA: TGCGCCAGCAGCCATGACACAGGGGTAGGGCGCGACACTGAAGCTTTCTTT
clone size: once; J gene: TRBJ2-7; V gene: TRBV5-1; D gene: TRBD2; CDR3 protein: CASSLEAGTSYEQYF; CDR3 DNA: TGCGCCAGCAGCTTGGAGGCTGGGACTAGCTACGAGCAGTACTTC
clone size: .; J gene: TRBJ1-2; V gene: TRBV5-4; D gene: .; CDR3 protein: CASSADYGYTF; CDR3 DNA: TGTGCCAGCAGCGCCGACTATGGCTACACCTTC
clone size: .; J gene: TRBJ2-5; V gene: TRBV7-9; D gene: TRBD1; CDR3 protein: CASSHRDSWYQETQYF; CDR3 DNA: TGTGCCAGCAGCCACAGGGACAGTTGGTACCAAGAGACCCAGTACTTC
clone size: .; J gene: TRBJ1-2; V gene: TRBV7-2; D gene: .; CDR3 protein: CASGAWGGGNYGYTF; CDR3 DNA: TGTGCCAGCGGCGCGTGGGGGGGAGGTAACTATGGCTACACCTTC
clone size: .; J gene: TRBJ1-4; V gene: TRBV5-4; D gene: TRBD1; CDR3 protein: CASSQGQANEKLFF; CDR3 DNA: TGTGCCAGCAGCCAGGGACAGGCTAATGAAAAACTGTTTTTT
clone size: few; J gene: TRBJ1-5; V gene: TRBV7-3; D gene: TRBD1; CDR3 protein: CASSPRDSLRNQPQHF; CDR3 DNA: TGTGCCAGCAGCCCCCGGGACAGTTTAAGGAATCAGCCCCAGCATTTT
clone size: once; J gene: TRBJ2-2; V gene: TRBV6-2/TRBV6-3; D gene: .; CDR3 protein: CASSYIPSNTGELFF; CDR3 DNA: TGTGCCAGCAGTTACATCCCCAGCAACACCGGGGAGCTGTTTTTT
clone size: once; J gene: TRBJ1-5; V gene: TRBV12-3/TRBV12-4; D gene: .; CDR3 protein: CASSLDRYQPQHF; CDR3 DNA: TGTGCCAGCAGCCTGGACAGATATCAGCCCCAGCATTTT
clone size: .; J gene: TRBJ2-2; V gene: TRBV19; D gene: .; CDR3 protein: CASSMRSGRNTGELFF; CDR3 DNA: TGTGCCAGTAGTATGCGTTCGGGAAGAAACACCGGGGAGCTGTTTTTT
clone size: .; J gene: TRBJ2-1; V gene: TRBV27; D gene: .; CDR3 protein: CASRAPGTDFNNEQFF; CDR3 DNA: TGTGCCAGCAGGGCTCCCGGGACCGACTTTAACAATGAGCAGTTCTTC
clone size: .; J gene: TRBJ2-5; V gene: TRBV3-1/TRBV3-2; D gene: .; CDR3 protein: CASSPSRETQYF; CDR3 DNA: TGTGCCAGCAGCCCGAGCAGGGAGACCCAGTACTTC
clone size: .; J gene: TRBJ1-2; V gene: TRBV9; D gene: .; CDR3 protein: CASSVGLVGAGYTF; CDR3 DNA: TGTGCCAGCAGCGTAGGCCTCGTGGGGGCTGGCTACACCTTC
clone size: .; J gene: TRBJ1-2; V gene: TRBV18; D gene: TRBD1; CDR3 protein: CASSLTGTGRMNYGYTF; CDR3 DNA: TGTGCCAGCTCACTAACCGGGACAGGGCGTATGAACTATGGCTACACCTTC
clone size: .; J gene: TRBJ2-7; V gene: TRBV29-1; D gene: TRBD1; CDR3 protein: CSVPGQGPYEQYF; CDR3 DNA: TGCAGCGTACCGGGACAGGGACCCTACGAGCAGTACTTC
clone size: once; J gene: TRBJ2-7; V gene: TRBV27; D gene: TRBD2; CDR3 protein: CASSPRRGGYEQYF; CDR3 DNA: TGTGCCAGCAGTCCCCGGCGGGGAGGGTACGAGCAGTACTTC
clone size: .; J gene: TRBJ1-1; V gene: TRBV2; D gene: .; CDR3 protein: CASSDISGLAAFF; CDR3 DNA: TGTGCCAGCAGTGATATCTCTGGGTTGGCGGCTTTCTTT
clone size: .; J gene: TRBJ2-3; V gene: TRBV11-3; D gene: TRBD2; CDR3 protein: CASSLEAGGTDTQYF; CDR3 DNA: TGTGCCAGCAGCTTAGAAGCGGGGGGGACAGATACGCAGTATTTT
clone size: .; J gene: TRBJ2-7; V gene: TRBV5-1; D gene: .; CDR3 protein: CASSWSWGYEQYF; CDR3 DNA: TGCGCCAGCAGCTGGTCTTGGGGGTACGAGCAGTACTTC
clone size: .; J gene: TRBJ2-1; V gene: TRBV9; D gene: TRBD2; CDR3 protein: CASSVVASGGSYNEQFF; CDR3 DNA: TGTGCCAGCAGCGTAGTGGCTAGCGGGGGATCCTACAATGAGCAGTTCTTC
clone size: .; J gene: TRBJ2-5; V gene: TRBV19; D gene: .; CDR3 protein: CASSNLRSQYQETQYF; CDR3 DNA: TGTGCCAGTAGTAACTTAAGGTCACAGTACCAAGAGACCCAGTACTTC
clone size: .; J gene: TRBJ1-1; V gene: TRBV7-9; D gene: TRBD1; CDR3 protein: CASSRTGAQNTEAFF; CDR3 DNA: TGTGCCAGCAGCAGGACAGGGGCCCAGAACACTGAAGCTTTCTTT
clone size: .; J gene: TRBJ2-7; V gene: TRBV6-6; D gene: TRBD2; CDR3 protein: CASRAGGQDEQYF; CDR3 DNA: TGTGCCAGCCGGGCGGGGGGGCAGGACGAGCAGTACTTC
clone size: .; J gene: TRBJ2-3; V gene: TRBV7-9; D gene: TRBD2; CDR3 protein: CASSLQLAGTTQYF; CDR3 DNA: TGTGCCAGCAGCTTACAACTAGCGGGGACCACGCAGTATTTT
clone size: .; J gene: TRBJ2-7; V gene: TRBV6-4; D gene: .; CDR3 protein: CASKAGTYEQYF; CDR3 DNA: TGTGCCAGCAAAGCAGGGACCTACGAGCAGTACTTC
clone size: .; J gene: TRBJ2-3; V gene: TRBV11-2; D gene: TRBD2; CDR3 protein: CASSPPGGLTDTQYF; CDR3 DNA: TGTGCCAGCAGCCCTCCGGGGGGGCTGACAGATACGCAGTATTTT
clone size: .; J gene: TRBJ2-5; V gene: TRBV7-9; D gene: TRBD2; CDR3 protein: CASTRTSSRETQYF; CDR3 DNA: TGTGCCAGCACCCGGACTAGTTCAAGGGAGACCCAGTACTTC
clone size: .; J gene: TRBJ1-5; V gene: TRBV30; D gene: .; CDR3 protein: CAWQGGGNQPQHF; CDR3 DNA: TGTGCCTGGCAGGGTGGAGGCAATCAGCCCCAGCATTTT
clone size: .; J gene: TRBJ2-3; V gene: TRBV6-5; D gene: .; CDR3 protein: CASSYGGSTDTQYF; CDR3 DNA: TGTGCCAGCAGTTATGGGGGAAGCACAGATACGCAGTATTTT
clone size: .; J gene: TRBJ1-2; V gene: TRBV4-2; D gene: .; CDR3 protein: CASSQDVHFTTGYTF; CDR3 DNA: TGTGCCAGCAGCCAAGATGTCCATTTTACTACCGGCTACACCTTC
clone size: .; J gene: TRBJ2-7; V gene: TRBV29-1; D gene: .; CDR3 protein: CSARRDLPSEQYF; CDR3 DNA: TGCAGCGCCCGGAGAGACCTGCCATCCGAGCAGTACTTC
clone size: .; J gene: TRBJ1-2; V gene: TRBV12-3/TRBV12-4; D gene: .; CDR3 protein: CASSLAYYGYTF; CDR3 DNA: TGTGCCAGCAGTTTGGCTTACTATGGCTACACCTTC
clone size: few; J gene: TRBJ1-1; V gene: TRBV11-3; D gene: .; CDR3 protein: CASSLGDNSEAFF; CDR3 DNA: TGTGCCAGCAGCTTAGGGGACAATTCTGAAGCTTTCTTT
clone size: .; J gene: TRBJ1-2; V gene: TRBV6-2/TRBV6-3; D gene: .; CDR3 protein: CASSYVGRGHYGYTF; CDR3 DNA: TGTGCCAGCAGTTACGTGGGGCGCGGCCACTATGGCTACACCTTC
clone size: .; J gene: TRBJ1-5; V gene: TRBV6-2/TRBV6-3; D gene: .; CDR3 protein: CASSAQQLSNQPQHF; CDR3 DNA: TGTGCCAGCAGTGCCCAACAACTTAGCAATCAGCCCCAGCATTTT
clone size: .; J gene: TRBJ2-7; V gene: TRBV18; D gene: TRBD1; CDR3 protein: CASSPRTGGLGHIYEQYF; CDR3 DNA: TGTGCCAGCTCACCCCGGACAGGGGGCCTCGGCCATATATACGAGCAGTACTTC
clone size: .; J gene: TRBJ2-7; V gene: TRBV5-4; D gene: TRBD1; CDR3 protein: CASQLSPLGQGSF; CDR3 DNA: TGTGCCAGCCAACTTAGCCCCCTTGGACAGGGGAGCTTC
clone size: .; J gene: TRBJ1-2; V gene: TRBV11-3; D gene: .; CDR3 protein: CASSYAPWGRDRYGYTF; CDR3 DNA: TGTGCCAGCAGCTATGCCCCCTGGGGCAGGGATAGATATGGCTACACCTTC
clone size: .; J gene: TRBJ2-7; V gene: TRBV19; D gene: .; CDR3 protein: CASSSTRANEQYF; CDR3 DNA: TGTGCCAGTAGTTCGACAAGGGCGAACGAGCAGTACTTC